The 2 T cell receptor beta chains in this list originate from one sample, sequenced in a study of Graves' ophthalmopathy and Graves' hyperthyroidism (dated by TCRdb to 2017 to 2018). The listed sequencing device is Illumina HiSeq 2000. For repertoire sequencing, TCR beta CDR3 regions were amplified from RNA transcripts. The first round of RT-PCR was done with HTBI primers and the Qiagen OneStep RT-PCR kit, and was followed by a second round of multiplex PCR, then size selection and purification. The public reads were reprocessed in TCRdb via fastp at Q25 and MiXCR, keeping in-frame beta chains. Records with the same CDR3 protein are collapsed into one entry carrying the most frequent genes and DNA. Recorded for this sample are some 160,000 distinct CDR3 sequences; roughly two fifths of them occurred a single time. Of the sample, about 9.5% falls within the top ten clones. What was sequenced was peripheral blood. Every receptor here comes from a man aged 30-40 years with Graves' ophthalmopathy. Donor details come from another sample of the same person, matched by shared clones.

A few counts support this clonotype. The chain recombines TRBV7-8 with TRBJ2-5; unclear D gene. The V end was cut by 5 bases, the J end by 1 base, with 8 bases between. This CDR3 has 13 amino acids. The germline V gene has CDR1 SGHVS and CDR2 FQNEAQ. The CDR3 DNA reads TGTGCCAGCAGCCTGTCCGTCCAAGAGACCCAGTACTTC. It specifies CASSLSVQETQYF.

This clonotype has ten or more counts. This chain uses TRBV4-1 with TRBJ2-2; 8 bases fit TRBD1. Germline V gene lookup returns CDR1 MGHRA and CDR2 YSYEKL. V trimming: 4 bases; J trimming: 0 bases; junction bases outside the gene matches: 4. CDR3 length: 16 amino acids. CDR3 DNA: TGCGCCAGCAGCCGGCGACAGGGGACGAACACCGGGGAGCTGTTTTTT. It codes for CASSRRQGTNTGELFF.